A selection of T cell receptor beta chains follows, all from one sample in a study of CD8 T cells in Susac syndrome. TCRdb independently ran MiXCR on the immunoSEQ multiplex PCR reads; one entry per CDR3 protein. The table has tens of thousands of distinct CDR3 sequences, about 92% seen once. The specimen sequenced was CD8+ T cells from PBMCs. The receptors derive from a human donor in good health. The CDR3 runs from the conserved cysteine through the conserved F or W. D genes are given only for firm matches. Some rows mark clone size as missing; the rest say once, few, many or name a class of expanded clone.

CASSSPRSDRGFYEQYF,TGTGCCAGCAGCTCCCCTCGTTCCGACAGGGGGTTCTACGAGCAGTACTTC,TRBD1,.,TRBJ2-7,TRBV7-8
CASSFHRQAYEQYF,TGTGCCAGCAGCTTTCACAGGCAGGCGTACGAGCAGTACTTC,.,.,TRBJ2-7,TRBV7-9
CASSSERGRGLEQETQYF,TGTGCCAGCAGCTCAGAACGGGGTCGTGGTCTGGAGCAAGAGACCCAGTACTTC,.,.,TRBJ2-5,TRBV7-2
CASSLTGANVLTF,TGTGCCAGCAGCCTTACCGGGGCCAACGTCCTGACTTTC,.,.,TRBJ2-6,TRBV6-2/TRBV6-3
CASWDRVEGGYTF,TGCGCCAGCTGGGACAGGGTAGAAGGTGGCTACACCTTC,TRBD1,.,TRBJ1-2,TRBV5-1
CASSLEPSGGTYEQYF,TGTGCCAGCAGCTTAGAACCTAGCGGGGGTACCTACGAGCAGTACTTC,TRBD2,.,TRBJ2-7,TRBV7-2
CASSPIKGHEQYF,TGTGCCAGCAGCCCGATCAAGGGGCACGAGCAGTACTTC,.,.,TRBJ2-7,TRBV7-2
CASSTAFNEQFF,TGTGCCAGCAGTACAGCATTCAATGAGCAGTTCTTC,.,.,TRBJ2-1,TRBV27
CASSLINSPLHF,TGTGCCAGCAGCTTGATTAATTCACCCCTCCACTTT,.,.,TRBJ1-6,TRBV5-6
CASSLPGLSPDTQYF,TGCGCCAGCAGCCTTCCGGGACTGTCACCAGATACGCAGTATTTT,.,.,TRBJ2-3,TRBV4-1
CSVYGSGGGNTGELFF,TGCAGCGTTTATGGGTCTGGGGGCGGGAACACCGGGGAGCTGTTTTTT,.,.,TRBJ2-2,TRBV29-1
CASSQLRDRGGGYTF,TGCGCCAGCAGCCAACTCCGGGACAGGGGTGGTGGCTACACCTTC,TRBD1,.,TRBJ1-2,TRBV4-3
CSAHDRDSYNEQFF,TGCAGTGCTCACGACAGGGACTCCTACAATGAGCAGTTCTTC,TRBD1,.,TRBJ2-1,TRBV20-1
CATGGGPNTGELFF,TGTGCCACTGGCGGGGGGCCGAACACCGGGGAGCTGTTTTTT,TRBD2,once,TRBJ2-2,TRBV12-3/TRBV12-4
CASSQGWGEAFF,TGTGCCAGCAGCCAAGGATGGGGCGAAGCTTTCTTT,.,.,TRBJ1-1,TRBV14
CSVTGGAAYGYTF,TGCAGCGTGACAGGGGGCGCCGCCTATGGCTACACCTTC,TRBD1,.,TRBJ1-2,TRBV29-1
CSATGTSGIYEQYF,TGCAGTGCCACCGGGACTAGCGGTATCTACGAGCAGTACTTC,TRBD2,.,TRBJ2-7,TRBV20-1
CSAEQDTF,TGCAGTGCCGAGCAGGACACCTTC,.,.,TRBJ1-2,TRBV20-1
CASTKSDAYEQYF,TGTGCCAGCACAAAGAGTGACGCCTACGAGCAGTACTTC,.,.,TRBJ2-7,TRBV2
CASTSPGRVGDTQYF,TGTGCCAGCACCTCCCCCGGCAGGGTGGGGGATACGCAGTATTTT,.,.,TRBJ2-3,TRBV27
CASSSAGWDQPQHF,TGTGCCAGCAGTTCCGCGGGATGGGATCAGCCCCAGCATTTT,.,.,TRBJ1-5,TRBV6-5
CASRSRDRPGDTQYF,TGTGCCAGCAGGAGCCGGGACAGGCCGGGAGATACGCAGTATTTT,TRBD1,once,TRBJ2-3,TRBV7-9